Following are 9 T cell receptor beta chains from one sample sequenced in a study of patients and donors after allogeneic stem cell transplantation. TCRdb processed the RT-PCR reads anew with MiXCR; each CDR3 protein has one entry. The sample yields approximately 200,000 distinct CDR3 sequences, around two fifths seen once. What was sequenced was blood, either unsorted or a sorted T cell fraction (not recorded which). All receptors come from a human donor who was either an allogeneic HSCT recipient or a stem cell or donor lymphocyte infusion donor (not recorded which). It is not recorded whose cells these are; they may come from a transplant donor.

This clonotype was recorded only once. The V call is TRBV4-3, the J call TRBJ2-7; D is possibly TRBD1 or TRBD2 (5 bases each). Germline CDR1 LGHNA, CDR2 YSLEER. The ends were cut back, 4 bases at V and 0 bases at J, with 16 bases in the middle. This CDR3 comprises 16 residues. The DNA of the CDR3 is TGCGCCAGCAGCCCAAACCCCTTGGGGACCTCCTACGAGCAGTACTTC. It yields the protein CASSPNPLGTSYEQYF.

The V gene is TRBV7-9, the J gene TRBJ2-7; 9 bases are a match to TRBD2. Losses at the gene ends were 4 bases for V and 3 bases for J; bases not matched to a gene: 4. Germline lookup yields CDR1 SEHNR and CDR2 FQNEAQ (reference sequence). The CDR3 is made up of 14 amino acids. DNA of the CDR3: TGTGCCAGCAGCTACGTAGCGGGAGACTACGAGCAGTACTTC. Its translation is CASSYVAGDYEQYF.

The chain combines TRBV7-2 with TRBJ2-1; D could derive from TRBD1 or TRBD2 (5 bases each). CDR3 size: 15 residues. V shed 1 base and J shed 6 bases, with 13 bases lying between them. Germline V gene data show CDR1 as SGHTA and CDR2 as FQGNSA. As DNA, the CDR3 is TGTGCCAGCAGCTTAGATGGGGGACCCGGCAATGAGCAGTTCTTC. Residues: CASSLDGGPGNEQFF.

Only a few counts were recorded for this clonotype. The chain links TRBV29-1 to TRBJ1-1; perhaps TRBD1 as D (5 bases). From germline, CDR1 is SQVTM and CDR2 ANQGSEA. V was cut by 4 bases and J by 1 base, with 13 bases left in between. CDR3 length: 14 residues. The CDR3 reads CSVAPGGANTEAFF. The CDR3 nucleotides read TGCAGCGTTGCTCCGGGAGGGGCGAACACTGAAGCTTTCTTT.

The chain is built from TRBV20-1 and TRBJ2-1; D is uncertain. The V and J ends lost 4 bases and 1 base respectively, with 8 bases between them. The germline gives CDR1 DFQATT, CDR2 SNEGSKA (reference sequence). This CDR3 is 13 amino acids long. CDR3 loop: CSATRLSYNEQFF. For the CDR3, the DNA is TGCAGTGCTACCAGACTGTCCTACAATGAGCAGTTCTTC.

This clonotype was seen a few times. The chain recombines TRBV25-1 with TRBJ2-1; TRBD1 matches 9 bases. Germline V lookup: CDR1 MGHDK, CDR2 SYGVNS. The CDR3 is made up of 16 amino acids. Losses at the gene ends were 1 base for V and 3 bases for J; bases not matched to a gene: 4. CDR3 DNA: TGTGCCAGCAGTGAATCTGGGACAGGGCTCTACAATGAGCAGTTCTTC. Its protein is CASSESGTGLYNEQFF.

This clonotype was seen only a few times. The V gene is TRBV4-3, the J gene TRBJ1-2, with 7 bases identical to TRBD1. Looked up from germline, CDR1 is LGHNA and CDR2 is YSLEER. V lost 0 bases, J lost 5 bases, and 9 bases stayed unmatched. The CDR3 is made up of 16 amino acids. The CDR3 sequence: CASSQETGEVEYGYTF. Written as DNA, the CDR3 is TGCGCCAGCAGCCAAGAAACAGGGGAAGTAGAATATGGCTACACCTTC.

This clonotype was detected a few times. V usage is TRBV29-1 and J usage is TRBJ1-2; D gene unclear. Germline-derived CDR1 and CDR2 are SQVTM and ANQGSEA. V was pared by 0 bases and J by 4 bases, with 6 bases between. The CDR3 is 12 residues long. DNA of the CDR3: TGCAGCGTTGAAGAGGGGATCTATGGCTACACCTTC. This codes for CSVEEGIYGYTF.

This clonotype occurred a few times. The rearrangement joins TRBV6-2 or TRBV6-3 to TRBJ1-1; 9 bases map to TRBD1. CDR3 length: 14 amino acids. V trimming: 6 bases; J trimming: 1 base; junction bases outside the gene matches: 3. The V gene's germline CDR1 is MNHEY and CDR2 SVGEGT. CDR3 coding DNA: TGTGCCAGCAGACAGGGGGCCCGGAACACTGAAGCTTTCTTT. Encoded protein: CASRQGARNTEAFF.